The T cell receptor (beta chain) described here comes from a study of T cell responses to AZD1222 COVID-19 vaccine. The CDR3 spans 16 residues. Trimming removed 1 base at V and 10 bases at J, with 20 bases between. The germline gives CDR1 SGHDN, CDR2 FVKESK. Profiling relied on immunoSEQ multiplex PCR, and the TCRdb table lists in-frame clones only, not all of them. Of 150,000 to 200,000 clones listed, around 87% are singletons. Specimen: peripheral blood, collected on day 0 of MenACWY control vaccination. The V call is TRBV14, the J call TRBJ2-1; D gene ambiguous. The receptor's source is an adult in good health. The CDR3 region is CASSQAGRNNEPEQFF. The CDR3 DNA follows: TGTGCCAGCAGCCAAGCCGGCAGAAACAATGAGCCGGAGCAGTTCTTC.